The 9 T cell receptor beta chains below come from one sample, sequenced in a study of T-cell reconstitution after alpha-beta-depleted transplantation in children. Unique molecular identifiers were built into the TCRbeta library. MiXCR was run by TCRdb on the PCR reads, yielding one entry per CDR3 protein. The sample has hundreds of thousands of distinct CDR3 sequences; roughly 24% are singletons. The source material was PBMCs, mostly from graft donor cells, sampled 360 days after TCRalphabeta/CD19-depleted stem cell transplant. All receptors derive from a boy under two years old who had a stem cell transplant for acute myeloid leukemia, so the T cells may come from the graft donor.

This clonotype was counted many times. The rearrangement joins TRBV19 to TRBJ2-3; D might be TRBD2 (7 bases). Looked up from germline, CDR1 is LNHDA and CDR2 is SQIVND (reference sequence). The germline V and J ends were trimmed by 2 bases and 1 base, with 22 bases remaining between them. CDR3 length equals 19 residues. The CDR3 coding sequence is TGTGCCAGTAGTATAAGGGGGAGCTCGGCAGCGGGGCGCACAGATACGCAGTATTTT. The encoded protein is CASSIRGSSAAGRTDTQYF.

In its sample, this clonotype was seen a few times. This chain connects TRBV28 to TRBJ2-3; D not certain. V was cut by 2 bases and J by 7 bases, with 10 bases left in between. Germline-derived CDR1 and CDR2 are MDHEN and SYDVKM. The CDR3 consists of 13 residues. CDR3 region: CASSLPSRNTQYF. The CDR3 region has the DNA TGTGCCAGCAGTTTACCCAGCAGGAATACGCAGTATTTT.

This clonotype was counted at least ten times. The V call is TRBV20-1, the J call TRBJ2-1; 13 bases align to TRBD2. Trimming at V came to 6 bases and at J to 1 base, leaving 6 bases not matched to a gene. The CDR3 runs 16 residues. Germline V lookup: CDR1 DFQATT, CDR2 SNEGSKA (reference sequence). CDR3 nucleotide sequence: TGCAGTGCAAGGACTAGCGGGGGCCTGTCCTACAATGAGCAGTTCTTC. This encodes CSARTSGGLSYNEQFF.

The chain employs TRBV7-2 and TRBJ2-5; 15 bases align to TRBD2. The V gene end was trimmed by 3 bases and the J gene end by 4 bases; junction bases not matched to a gene: 0. The CDR3 has 15 residues. In germline, CDR1 is SGHTA, CDR2 FQGNSA. The CDR3 reads CASSLGLAGGETQYF. CDR3 DNA sequence: TGTGCCAGCAGCTTGGGACTAGCGGGGGGAGAGACCCAGTACTTC. Based on the CDR3 plus reference TRBV7-2 and TRBJ2-5, the full variable domain is GAGVSQSPSNKVTEKGKDVELRCDPISGHTALYWYRQSLGQGLEFLIYFQGNSAPDKSGLPSDRFSAERTGGSVSTLTIQRTQQEDSAVYLCASSLGLAGGETQYFGPGTRLLVL.

This clonotype was observed many times. Its ends do not fully match the called genes, so a read error is possible. V usage is TRBV6-1 and J usage is TRBJ1-4; D is ambiguous. Germline assignment: CDR1 MNHNS and CDR2 SASEGT. This CDR3 region has 15 residues. The CDR3 is CASSKAGRGNEKLFF. The CDR3 DNA is TGTGCCAGCAGTAAAGCGGGAAGAGGGAATGAAAAACTGTTTTTT.

The J gene is TRBJ1-5, the V gene TRBV7-2; the match to TRBD1 covers 8 bases. The V segment lost 5 bases and the J segment 6 bases; nucleotides outside the gene matches: 9. This CDR3 has 15 amino acids. From germline, CDR1 is SGHTA and CDR2 FQGNSA. This CDR3 reads CASSEGQGRVQPQHF. DNA of the CDR3: TGTGCCAGCAGCGAAGGACAGGGTCGGGTTCAGCCCCAGCATTTT.

V gene TRBV4-1 combines with J gene TRBJ1-5, with D maybe TRBD1 (5 bases). Trimming took off 0 bases at V and 3 bases at J, with 12 bases between the two ends. The CDR3 sequence is 16 residues long. Per the germline V gene, CDR1 is MGHRA and CDR2 is YSYEKL. CDR3 nucleotides: TGCGCCAGCAGCCAAGAGGAGAAGGGGTACAATCAGCCCCAGCATTTT. It specifies CASSQEEKGYNQPQHF.

The chain combines TRBV5-6 with TRBJ2-7, with 7 bases aligning to TRBD1. The ends lost 4 bases at V and 0 bases at J; junction bases unmatched: 13. CDR3 length: 17 amino acids. From germline, CDR1 is SGHDT and CDR2 YYEEEE. CDR3 protein: CASSPPLGTASSYEQYV. DNA of the CDR3: TGTGCCAGCAGCCCTCCCCTCGGGACAGCTAGCTCCTACGAGCAGTACGTC.

This clonotype was observed many times. The genes are TRBV28 and TRBJ2-3; 13 bases map to TRBD2. V was clipped by 3 bases and J by 7 bases; unmatched bases: 10. CDR3 length equals 17 residues. Germline V CDR1 and CDR2: MDHEN, SYDVKM. The CDR3 here is CASSLVTSGGGSHTQYF. The DNA for the CDR3 is TGTGCCAGCAGTTTGGTCACTAGCGGGGGGGGCTCCCATACGCAGTATTTT.